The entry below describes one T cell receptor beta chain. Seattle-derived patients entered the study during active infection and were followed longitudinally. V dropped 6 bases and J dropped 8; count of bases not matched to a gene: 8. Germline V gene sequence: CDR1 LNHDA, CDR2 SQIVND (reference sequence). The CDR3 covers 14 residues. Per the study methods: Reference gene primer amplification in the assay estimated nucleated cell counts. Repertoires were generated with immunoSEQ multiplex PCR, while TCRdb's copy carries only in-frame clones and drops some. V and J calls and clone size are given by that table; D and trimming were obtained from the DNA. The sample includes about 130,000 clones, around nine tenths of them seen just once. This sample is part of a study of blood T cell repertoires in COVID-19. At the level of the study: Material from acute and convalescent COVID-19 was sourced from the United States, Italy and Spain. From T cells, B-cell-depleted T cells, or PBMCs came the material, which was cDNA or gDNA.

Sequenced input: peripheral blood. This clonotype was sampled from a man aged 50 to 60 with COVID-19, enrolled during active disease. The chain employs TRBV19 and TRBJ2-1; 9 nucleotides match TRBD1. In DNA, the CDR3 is TGTGCCAGTAGGGGCAACAGGGGGCCCTATGAGCAGTTCTTC. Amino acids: CASRGNRGPYEQFF.